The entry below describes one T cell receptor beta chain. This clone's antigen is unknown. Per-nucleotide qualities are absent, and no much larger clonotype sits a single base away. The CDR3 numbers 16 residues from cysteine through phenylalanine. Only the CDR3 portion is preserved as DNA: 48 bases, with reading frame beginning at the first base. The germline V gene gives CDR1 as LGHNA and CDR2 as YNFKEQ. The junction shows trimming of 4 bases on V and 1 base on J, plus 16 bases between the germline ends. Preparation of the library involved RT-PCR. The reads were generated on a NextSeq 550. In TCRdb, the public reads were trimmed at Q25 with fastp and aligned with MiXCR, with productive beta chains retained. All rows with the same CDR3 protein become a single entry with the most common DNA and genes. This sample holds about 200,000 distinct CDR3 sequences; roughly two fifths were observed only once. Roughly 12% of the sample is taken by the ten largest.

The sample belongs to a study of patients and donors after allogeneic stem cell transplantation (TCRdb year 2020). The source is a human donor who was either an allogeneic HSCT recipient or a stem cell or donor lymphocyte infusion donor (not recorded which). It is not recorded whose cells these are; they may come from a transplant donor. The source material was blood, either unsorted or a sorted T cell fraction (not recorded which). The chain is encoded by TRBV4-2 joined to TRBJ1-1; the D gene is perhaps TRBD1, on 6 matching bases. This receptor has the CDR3 CASSPIQGLANTEAFF. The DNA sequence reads TGTGCCAGCAGCCCGATACAGGGATTGGCGAACACTGAAGCTTTCTTT.